The 29 T cell receptor beta chains below were found in one sample sequenced in a study of T cell responses to AZD1222 COVID-19 vaccine. The data were produced by immunoSEQ multiplex PCR, yet TCRdb's version contains in-frame clones alone and is incomplete. The sample lists about 72,000 clones; approximately 90% were seen once. Sequencing used peripheral blood, obtained 28 days after the second AZD1222 dose. The receptors here all came from an adult who received the AZD1222 COVID-19 vaccine.

V and J are TRBV11-3 and TRBJ2-7; weak D call: TRBD2 (5 bases). The germline gives CDR1 SGHNT, CDR2 YENEEA. V dropped 0 bases and J dropped 0 bases, with 6 bases sitting between them. CDR3 size: 14 residues. CDR3 coding DNA: TGTGCCAGCAGCTTAGACGGGGACTCCTACGAGCAGTACTTC. This translates into CASSLDGDSYEQYF.

This clone has only a few counts. The rearrangement links TRBV29-1 to TRBJ1-4; TRBD1 is a possible D gene (6 bases). The germline gives CDR1 SQVTM, CDR2 ANQGSEA. The CDR3 runs to 13 residues. The V and J ends lost 3 bases and 6 bases respectively, with 11 bases between them. DNA for the CDR3: TGCAGCGTTGAGGAGCAGGGGTATGAAAAACTGTTTTTT. Protein sequence: CSVEEQGYEKLFF.

The rearrangement uses TRBV21-1 and TRBJ1-1. TRBV21-1 is a listed pseudogene. CDR3 length: 14 residues. CDR3 in amino acids: CASSKGKGGSEAFF. Written as DNA, the CDR3 is TGTGCCAGCAGCAAAGGGAAGGGAGGGTCTGAAGCTTTCTTT.

The chain couples TRBV10-3 to TRBJ1-3, with a weak D call TRBD1 (6 bases). The CDR3 sequence is 16 residues long. The germline CDR1 and CDR2 sequences are ENHRY and SYGVKD. Trimming stripped 5 bases from V and 5 bases from J, with 19 bases between. Here the CDR3 reads CAISKLQGRARNTIYF. CDR3 nucleotide sequence: TGTGCCATCAGTAAACTCCAGGGGAGAGCGAGAAACACCATATATTTT.

The rearrangement joins TRBV11-2 to TRBJ1-5; possibly TRBD1 for D (5 bases). The CDR3 runs to 15 residues. Trimming removed 4 bases at V and 5 bases at J, with 15 bases between. CDR1 is SGHAT and CDR2 is FQNNGV in the germline V gene. CDR3 region: CASSSSTGLHQPQHF. CDR3 DNA sequence: TGTGCCAGCAGCTCCAGCACGGGGCTACATCAGCCCCAGCATTTT.

The chain has TRBV14 and TRBJ2-7; D is unresolved. V lost 0 bases and J lost 4, with 1 base in between. Germline assignment: CDR1 SGHDN and CDR2 FVKESK. The CDR3 extends over 11 amino acids. As DNA, the CDR3 is TGTGCCAGCAGCCAAGAGTACGAGCAGTACTTC. It codes for CASSQEYEQYF.

The J gene is TRBJ2-7, the V gene TRBV9, with D possibly TRBD2 on 6 matching bases. This CDR3 region has 14 residues. CDR1 and CDR2 from the germline V gene are SGDLS and YYNGEE. The germline V and J ends were trimmed by 4 bases and 6 bases, with 17 bases remaining between them. This CDR3 reads CASSPYERALEQYF. The CDR3 DNA reads as TGTGCCAGCAGCCCCTACGAGCGGGCCCTCGAGCAGTACTTC.

V gene TRBV7-9 combines with J gene TRBJ1-6; D call uncertain. V gave up 5 bases and J gave up 7 bases, with 12 bases separating them. The germline V gene encodes CDR1 SEHNR and CDR2 FQNEAQ (reference sequence). The length of the CDR3 is 14 residues. For the CDR3, the DNA is TGTGCCAGCAGCAAAATTGCGGTAAATTCACCCCTCCACTTT. It encodes CASSKIAVNSPLHF.

The V and J genes are TRBV19 and TRBJ1-5, with 9 bases matching TRBD1. V gave up 4 bases and J gave up 2 bases; unmatched junction bases: 6. Germline V gene data show CDR1 as LNHDA and CDR2 as SQIVND (reference sequence). The CDR3 covers 16 residues. The CDR3 reads CASSTQGARGNQPQHF. CDR3 DNA: TGTGCCAGTAGTACACAGGGGGCGAGGGGCAATCAGCCCCAGCATTTT.

J is TRBJ1-1 and V is TRBV19; TRBD1 is a possible D gene (6 bases). With 10 bases removed from V and 1 base from J, the gap between germline ends came to 19 bases. CDR3 length: 15 amino acids. Germline CDR1 is LNHDA and CDR2 is SQIVND (reference sequence). CDR3 amino acids: CAIMRGAGTNTEAFF. DNA for the CDR3: TGTGCCATTATGAGGGGGGCAGGGACGAACACTGAAGCTTTCTTT.

J is TRBJ1-1 and V is TRBV18, with a possible D match to TRBD1 (5 bases). Germline loops: CDR1 KGHSH, CDR2 LQKENI. This CDR3 has 15 amino acids. V was cut by 0 bases and J by 1 base, with 9 bases left in between. In nucleotides, the CDR3 is TGTGCCAGCTCACCACCCGGGGGAGGGAACACTGAAGCTTTCTTT. It specifies CASSPPGGGNTEAFF.

The CDR3 DNA reads TGTGCCAGCAGCTTACGGGGCGGAAACTCCTACGAGCAGTACTTC. Protein sequence: CASSLRGGNSYEQYF. This chain uses TRBV7-3 with TRBJ2-7; D may correspond to TRBD1 or TRBD2 (5 bases each). With 2 bases removed from V and 0 bases from J, the gap between germline ends came to 11 bases. In germline, CDR1 is SGHTA, CDR2 FQGTGA. This CDR3 contains 15 residues.

The CDR3 DNA is TGTGCCATCAGTGGTGGAGGAACAGATACGCAGTATTTT. Amino acids: CAISGGGTDTQYF. The chain joins TRBV10-3 to TRBJ2-3; D perhaps matches TRBD2 (5 bases). CDR1 is ENHRY, CDR2 SYGVKD, per germline. Trimming took 4 bases from V and 3 from J, leaving 8 bases between them. The CDR3 length is 13 residues.

The chain has TRBV9 and TRBJ2-2; 10 nucleotides agree with TRBD2. Germline V gives CDR1 SGDLS, CDR2 YYNGEE. The CDR3 spans 14 residues. The J segment lost 6 bases and the V segment lost 8 bases, leaving 7 bases of the junction unmatched. The chain's CDR3 is CASSGTSVAGELFF. DNA of the CDR3: TGTGCCAGTTCCGGGACTAGCGTAGCCGGGGAGCTGTTTTTT.

This clone was recorded once. The chain has TRBV27 and TRBJ1-2; no clear D. CDR1 is MNHEY, CDR2 SMNVEV, per germline (reference sequence). With 3 bases removed from V and 4 bases from J, the gap between germline ends came to 9 bases. The CDR3 is made up of 13 amino acids. The CDR3, as DNA: TGTGCCAGCAGTTTTCGAGGAGCCTATGGCTACACCTTC. Translated: CASSFRGAYGYTF.

The genes are TRBV10-3 and TRBJ1-4; 10 bases agree with TRBD1. With V trimmed by 3 bases and J by 6 bases, 10 bases remained unmatched. The CDR3 sequence is 17 residues long. Germline CDR1 and CDR2: ENHRY and SYGVKD. CDR3 bases: TGTGCCATCAGTGATGGGTCTCCTGGACAGGGGGATGAAAAACTGTTTTTT. This encodes CAISDGSPGQGDEKLFF.

Relative to its sample, this clone is hyperexpanded (1% or more). The chain joins TRBV9 to TRBJ2-3; the match to TRBD2 covers 8 bases. This CDR3 contains 15 residues. V was pared by 4 bases and J by 1 base, with 5 bases of the junction left unmatched. Per germline, CDR1 SGDLS and CDR2 YYNGEE. The chain's CDR3 is CASSSGLARTDTQYF. CDR3 DNA: TGTGCCAGCAGCTCAGGACTAGCCCGCACAGATACGCAGTATTTT.

The chain links TRBV12-5 to TRBJ2-7; no definite D call. From germline, CDR1 is LGHNT and CDR2 FRNRAP. CDR3 length: 14 residues. Trimming removed 1 base at V and 2 bases at J, with 9 bases between. Here the CDR3 DNA reads TGTGCTAGTGGTTTGGCCAGTAGTACCTACGAGCAGTACTTC. This sequence encodes CASGLASSTYEQYF.

This clone was detected only once. The chain joins TRBV19 to TRBJ2-7, with 7 bases aligning to TRBD1. Trimming at V came to 8 bases and at J to 4 bases, leaving 11 bases not matched to a gene. The CDR3 contains 14 residues. Germline values: CDR1 LNHDA, CDR2 SQIVND (reference sequence). The DNA for the CDR3 is TGTGCCAGTCGGGCCCCAGGGGGACCTTACGAGCAGTACTTC. It is translated as CASRAPGGPYEQYF.

This rearrangement joins TRBV24-1 to TRBJ2-1; 14 positions agree with TRBD2. The CDR3 runs 15 residues. Germline V gives CDR1 KGHDR, CDR2 SFDVKD. Trimming at V came to 9 bases and at J to 4 bases, leaving 4 bases not matched to a gene. Here the CDR3 DNA reads TGTGCCACCGGGACTAGCGGGAGAGGGTACAATGAGCAGTTCTTC. Translation: CATGTSGRGYNEQFF.

This clone was observed a single time. V usage is TRBV18 and J usage is TRBJ1-1; a weak D match, TRBD1 (5 bases). Trimming pared 3 bases from V and 8 bases from J, leaving 13 bases between. CDR3 size: 13 residues. Germline V gene sequence: CDR1 KGHSH, CDR2 LQKENI. CDR3 coding DNA: TGTGCCAGCTCACCCTCCGGACACCGGGAAGCTTTCTTT. Translating gives CASSPSGHREAFF.

V gene TRBV19 combines with J gene TRBJ2-2; 7 positions agree with TRBD1. Trimming at V came to 6 bases and at J to 1 base, leaving 5 bases not matched to a gene. The germline V gene has CDR1 LNHDA and CDR2 SQIVND (reference sequence). CDR3 size: 15 residues. The CDR3 here is CASRTGDLNTGELFF. For the CDR3, the DNA is TGTGCCAGTAGAACAGGGGACCTGAACACCGGGGAGCTGTTTTTT.

The chain carries TRBV7-2 and TRBJ2-7, with D tentatively TRBD2 (5 bases). Germline loops: CDR1 SGHTA, CDR2 FQGNSA. The CDR3 is 15 residues long. V gave up 2 bases and J gave up 4 bases, with 15 bases separating them. CDR3 in amino acids: CASSLLGVSGYEQYF. CDR3 nucleotide sequence: TGTGCCAGCAGCTTACTCGGGGTTAGTGGATACGAGCAGTACTTC. Full variable domain (outside the CDR3, taken from reference TRBV7-2 and TRBJ2-7): GAGVSQSPSNKVTEKGKDVELRCDPISGHTALYWYRQSLGQGLEFLIYFQGNSAPDKSGLPSDRFSAERTGGSVSTLTIQRTQQEDSAVYLCASSLLGVSGYEQYFGPGTRLTVT.

The V gene is TRBV18, the J gene TRBJ2-5; D not resolved. Germline V gene lookup returns CDR1 KGHSH and CDR2 LQKENI. This CDR3 has 14 residues. V lost 3 bases to trimming and J lost 2 bases, with 10 bases between them. Written as DNA, the CDR3 is TGTGCCAGCTCACCGGATCTCAGTCAAGAGACCCAGTACTTC. This encodes CASSPDLSQETQYF.

The sample holds one count of this clone. The rearrangement links TRBV9 to TRBJ2-7, with 9 bases lining up with TRBD2. V was pared by 0 bases and J by 7 bases, with 5 bases of the junction left unmatched. This CDR3 has 14 residues. Germline-derived CDR1 and CDR2 are SGDLS and YYNGEE. The CDR3: CASSVGGLAREQYF. CDR3 bases: TGTGCCAGCAGCGTAGGAGGACTAGCGCGTGAGCAGTACTTC.

The chain has TRBV11-2 and TRBJ1-2; no firm D call. The CDR3 contains 15 residues. Germline lookup yields CDR1 SGHAT and CDR2 FQNNGV. Trimming stripped 2 bases from V and 5 bases from J, with 15 bases between. CDR3 loop: CASSLSMETTYGYTF. The CDR3 DNA follows: TGTGCCAGCAGCTTATCGATGGAAACCACATATGGCTACACCTTC.

The rearrangement joins TRBV11-2 to TRBJ1-1, with D unresolved. The length of the CDR3 is 13 residues. Germline CDR1 SGHAT, CDR2 FQNNGV. V lost 0 bases, J lost 11 bases, and 13 bases lay in between. The CDR3 DNA is TGTGCCAGCAGCTTAGATTTGAGCCCGGGGGCTTTCTTT. Protein product: CASSLDLSPGAFF. Supplemented by reference TRBV11-2 and TRBJ1-1, the full variable domain reads EAGVAQSPRYKIIEKRQSVAFWCNPISGHATLYWYQQILGQGPKLLIQFQNNGVVDDSQLPKDRFSAERLKGVDSTLKIQPAKLEDSAVYLCASSLDLSPGAFFGQGTRLTVV.

A remark on this clone: One end of the junction is discordant with germline, which a read error may explain. The rearrangement links TRBV27 to TRBJ2-5; a possible D gene is TRBD2 (5 bases). Germline lookup yields CDR1 MNHEY and CDR2 SMNVEV (reference sequence). CDR3 length: 13 amino acids. The CDR3 coding sequence is TGTGCCACCAGTCGAGGGTACCAAGAGACCCAGTACTTC. Encoded protein: CATSRGYQETQYF.

The V gene is TRBV11-3, the J gene TRBJ1-2; 10 bases match TRBD1. V lost 1 base to trimming and J lost 5 bases; unmatched junction nucleotides: 10. The CDR3 extends over 17 amino acids. Germline CDR1 reads SGHNT; CDR2 reads YENEEA. In DNA form, the CDR3 reads TGTGCCAGCAGCTTAGCGGATGGGACAGGGGCAAGATATGGCTACACCTTC. This sequence encodes CASSLADGTGARYGYTF.